The present T cell receptor beta chain was sequenced within a study of control samples from healthy donors and cancer patients. Assay: immunoSEQ multiplex PCR; the TCRdb copy retains only in-frame clones and omits some. This table has about 170,000 clones, about 93% appearing once. Per germline, CDR1 SGHDT and CDR2 YYEEEE. V lost 0 bases to trimming and J lost 0 bases, with 6 bases between them. The length of the CDR3 is 14 residues. The chain has TRBV5-6 and TRBJ1-1; D gene ambiguous. The receptor was derived from a woman in her sixties or seventies in good health. Sample: blood. The CDR3 coding sequence is TGTGCCAGCAGCTTGGGGCAGGTGAACACTGAAGCTTTCTTT. The encoded protein is CASSLGQVNTEAFF.